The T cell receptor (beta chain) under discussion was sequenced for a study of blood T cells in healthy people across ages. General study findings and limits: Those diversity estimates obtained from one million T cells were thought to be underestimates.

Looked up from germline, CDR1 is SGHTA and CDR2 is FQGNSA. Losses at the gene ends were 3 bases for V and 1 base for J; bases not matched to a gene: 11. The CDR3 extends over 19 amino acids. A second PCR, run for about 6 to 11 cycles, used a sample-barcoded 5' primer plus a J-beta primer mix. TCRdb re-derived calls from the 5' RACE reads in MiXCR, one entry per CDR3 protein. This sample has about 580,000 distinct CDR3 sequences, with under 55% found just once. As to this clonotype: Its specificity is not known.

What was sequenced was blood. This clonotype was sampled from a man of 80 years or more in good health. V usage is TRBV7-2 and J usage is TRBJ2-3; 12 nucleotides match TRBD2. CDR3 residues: CASSFQLSSGGAGTDTQYF. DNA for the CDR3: TGTGCCAGCAGCTTCCAGCTTTCTAGCGGGGGGGCTGGCACAGATACGCAGTATTTT.